This section outlines one TCR beta chain sequence together with its context. Here immunoSEQ multiplex PCR was the method, and the copy in TCRdb shows in-frame clones only, minus some. This sample has approximately 26,000 clones, with roughly 70% found just once. This entry comes from a study of PD-1 blockade in classical Hodgkin lymphoma. Relapses following autologous stem cell transplantation were seen in all patients, with brentuximab vedotin exposure varying. Trimming pared 0 bases from V and 4 bases from J, leaving 4 bases between. CDR3 length: 14 amino acids. CDR1 is MGHDK and CDR2 is SYGVNS in the germline V gene.

The sample here was peripheral blood mononuclear cells (PBMCs), taken before the second cycle of nivolumab. This sequence joins TRBV25-1 and TRBJ1-6; D unresolved. This sequence originates from a human donor with classical Hodgkin lymphoma. Here the CDR3 reads CASSEYRYNSPLHF. CDR3 DNA sequence: TGTGCCAGCAGTGAATATAGATATAATTCACCCCTCCACTTT.